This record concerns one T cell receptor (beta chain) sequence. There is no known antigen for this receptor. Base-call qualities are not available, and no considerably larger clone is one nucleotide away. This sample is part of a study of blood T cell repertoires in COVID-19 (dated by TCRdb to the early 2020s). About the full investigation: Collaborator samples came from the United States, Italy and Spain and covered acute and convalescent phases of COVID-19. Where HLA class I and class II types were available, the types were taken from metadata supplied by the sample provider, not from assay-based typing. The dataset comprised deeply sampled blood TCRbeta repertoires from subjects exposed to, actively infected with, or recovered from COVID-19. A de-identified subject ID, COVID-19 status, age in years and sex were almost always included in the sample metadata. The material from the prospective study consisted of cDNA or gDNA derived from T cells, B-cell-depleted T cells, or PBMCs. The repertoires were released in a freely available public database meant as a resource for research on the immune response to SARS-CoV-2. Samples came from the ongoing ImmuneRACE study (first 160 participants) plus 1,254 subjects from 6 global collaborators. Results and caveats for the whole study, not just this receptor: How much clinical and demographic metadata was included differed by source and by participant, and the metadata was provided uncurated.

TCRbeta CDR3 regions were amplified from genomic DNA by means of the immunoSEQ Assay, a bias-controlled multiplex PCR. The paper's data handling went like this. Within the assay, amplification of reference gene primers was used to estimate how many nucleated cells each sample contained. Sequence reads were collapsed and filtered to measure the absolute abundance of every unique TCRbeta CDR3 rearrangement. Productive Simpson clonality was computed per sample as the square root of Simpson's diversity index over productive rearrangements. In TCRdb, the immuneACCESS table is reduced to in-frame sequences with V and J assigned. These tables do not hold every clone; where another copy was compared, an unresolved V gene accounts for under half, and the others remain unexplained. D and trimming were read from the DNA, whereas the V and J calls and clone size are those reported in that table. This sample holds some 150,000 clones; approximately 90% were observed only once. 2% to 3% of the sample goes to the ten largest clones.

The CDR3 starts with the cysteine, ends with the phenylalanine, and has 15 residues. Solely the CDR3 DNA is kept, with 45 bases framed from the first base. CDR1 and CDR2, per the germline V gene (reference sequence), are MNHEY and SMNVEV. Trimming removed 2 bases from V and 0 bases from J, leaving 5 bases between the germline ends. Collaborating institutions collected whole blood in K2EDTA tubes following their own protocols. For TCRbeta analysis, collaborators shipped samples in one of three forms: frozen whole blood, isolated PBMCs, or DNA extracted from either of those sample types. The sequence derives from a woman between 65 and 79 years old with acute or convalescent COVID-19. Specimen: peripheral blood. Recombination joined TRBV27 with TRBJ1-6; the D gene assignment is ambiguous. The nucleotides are TGTGCCAGCAGTTTAGTCGGCTCCTATAATTCACCCCTCCACTTT. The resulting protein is CASSLVGSYNSPLHF.